The present TCR beta chain was sequenced within a study of blood T cell repertoires in COVID-19 (dated by TCRdb to about 2020). For context, the study as a whole: ImmuneRACE Cohort 3 recovered participants were defined by two consecutive negative NP/OP PCR tests, healthcare professional clearance, or symptom resolution. The dataset comprised deeply sampled blood TCRbeta repertoires from subjects exposed to, actively infected with, or recovered from COVID-19. The samples were drawn from the first 160 participants of the ongoing ImmuneRACE study and from over 950 subjects provided by 6 global collaborators. The material from the prospective study consisted of cDNA or gDNA derived from T cells, B-cell-depleted T cells, or PBMCs. Nearly every sample came with metadata listing a de-identified subject ID, COVID-19 status, age in years and sex. Where available, HLA class I and class II types were obtained from metadata supplied by the sample provider rather than from assay-based typing. A freely available public database, intended as a resource for researchers studying the immune response to SARS-CoV-2, is where the repertoires were released. The collaborator samples originated in the United States, Italy and Spain and spanned the acute and convalescent phases of COVID-19.

The CDR3 holds 16 amino acids from the cysteine to the phenylalanine. This entry keeps only the CDR3 DNA: 48 bases, framed from base 1. Trimming takes 1 base off V and 1 base off J; junction bases not matched to a gene: 6. Taken from the germline V gene, the CDR1 and CDR2 loops are MGHRA and YSYEKL. The immunoSEQ Assay, a bias-controlled multiplex PCR, was used to amplify TCRbeta CDR3 regions from genomic DNA. In the source study's methods: Within the assay, amplification of reference gene primers was used to estimate how many nucleated cells each sample contained. To quantify the absolute abundance of each unique TCRbeta CDR3 rearrangement, sequence reads were collapsed and filtered. For each sample, productive Simpson clonality was calculated as the square root of Simpson's diversity index over productive rearrangements. TCRdb re-hosts the immuneACCESS table, in-frame sequences only. Its copies lack some clones; in the studies checked, an unresolved V gene accounts for under half of them, and the cause for the rest is not known. V and J calls and clone size are given by that table; D and trimming were obtained from the DNA. In all, the sample holds fewer than 200,000 clones, and around 87% of those were seen once. Roughly 25% of the sample is held by the ten biggest clonotypes.

In the prospective study, participants were roughly 18 to 100 years old, resided in under 30 geographic areas of the United States, and were enrolled through a virtual design. In the prospective study, participants were assigned to cohorts based on the clinical history participants reported in a screening survey and a study questionnaire. Mobile phlebotomists in the prospective study collected whole blood, serum and a nasopharyngeal or oropharyngeal swab from every participant. Participants in the prospective study had the option to provide additional blood draws and questionnaires over a roughly 2-month period. Before DNA extraction, blood samples from the prospective study were shipped at room temperature or frozen. Summary of the overall study and its limitations: Clinical and demographic metadata were provided uncurated, with the amount varying by source and participant.

About this clone itself: The clone's antigen remains unknown. It has no much larger one-base neighbor in the sample; base qualities were not kept.

The sequencing sample was made of PBMCs or T cells enriched from blood (not recorded which). The receptor's source is a woman aged 40 to 49 in a cohort exposed to, infected with or recovered from COVID-19 (not recorded which). The chain couples TRBV4-1 to TRBJ2-5; TRBD2 aligns with 7 central bases. The DNA is TGCGCCAGCAGCCAAGGAGCAGCGGGGAGCCAAGAGACCCAGTACTTC. It translates to CASSQGAAGSQETQYF.